The following is a T cell receptor (beta chain) sequence with its context. Per the original methods: Amplification with reference gene primers provided the estimates of nucleated cell counts. Libraries were prepared by immunoSEQ multiplex PCR; TCRdb keeps only in-frame clonotypes and omits some of them. That table supplies the V and J calls and clone size; D and trimming were determined from the DNA. The sample comprises 150,000 or so clones, about 86% of which are singletons, and around 28% rests with the top ten. The data were taken from a study of blood T cell repertoires in COVID-19. The overall study: Specimens from acute and convalescent COVID-19 originated in the United States, Italy and Spain. PBMCs, B-cell-depleted T cells, or T cells provided the cDNA or gDNA that made up the material.

The CDR3 extends over 14 amino acids. With 8 bases removed from V and 3 bases from J, the gap between germline ends came to 14 bases. Germline loops: CDR1 SNHLY, CDR2 FYNNEI. The chain employs TRBV2 and TRBJ1-5; D perhaps matches TRBD1 (6 bases). The sample consisted of peripheral blood. The sequence was collected from a woman between 55 and 75 years old with acute or convalescent COVID-19. The CDR3: CASSKDRFNQPQHF. Here the CDR3 DNA reads TGTGCCAGCTCTAAAGACAGGTTCAATCAGCCCCAGCATTTT.